The 27 T cell receptor beta chains in this list originate from one sample, sequenced in a study of T cells in Graves' hyperthyroidism and ophthalmopathy. It was RNA transcripts that yielded the amplified TCR beta CDR3 regions. During a first-round RT-PCR of the TCR CDR3, the HTBI primer set was used. TCRdb re-called the multiplex PCR reads with MiXCR, one entry per CDR3 protein. The table has approximately 610,000 distinct CDR3 sequences, roughly 15% seen once. The sequenced material came from blood. The receptors were gathered from a woman aged 40-49 years with Graves' ophthalmopathy.

This clonotype has just a few counts. J is TRBJ2-7 and V is TRBV6-2 or TRBV6-3, with no clear D. The CDR3 has 13 residues. Germline loops: CDR1 MNHEY, CDR2 SVGEGT. Trimming stripped 6 bases from V and 10 bases from J, with 19 bases between. Here the CDR3 reads CASRKWGRRAQYF. The CDR3 DNA follows: TGTGCCAGCAGGAAATGGGGTAGACGAGCACAGTACTTC.

This clonotype has at least ten counts. The J gene is TRBJ1-2, the V gene TRBV11-2; no firm D call. The CDR3 runs 13 residues. V gave up 0 bases and J gave up 5 bases, with 7 bases separating them. The V gene's germline CDR1 is SGHAT and CDR2 FQNNGV. This chain's CDR3 is CASSLDVRYGYTF. The CDR3 coding sequence is TGTGCCAGCAGCTTAGATGTCCGGTATGGCTACACCTTC.

This clonotype was seen a few times. The chain uses TRBV2 and TRBJ2-5, with D unclear. The CDR3 loop spans 13 amino acids. CDR1 SNHLY and CDR2 FYNNEI come from the germline V gene. Trimming stripped 3 bases from V and 5 bases from J, with 10 bases between. The CDR3 region has the DNA TGTGCCAGCAGTGACAACTACCTGGAGACCCAGTACTTC. As protein: CASSDNYLETQYF. The full variable domain, its missing parts supplied by reference TRBV2 and TRBJ2-5, is EPEVTQTPSHQVTQMGQEVILRCVPISNHLYFYWYRQILGQKVEFLVSFYNNEISEKSEIFDDQFSVERPDGSNFTLKIRSTKLEDSAMYFCASSDNYLETQYFGPGTRLLVL.

The J gene is TRBJ2-3, the V gene TRBV18; D not resolved. V shed 2 bases and J shed 2 bases, with 5 bases lying between them. Germline V CDR1 and CDR2: KGHSH, LQKENI. This CDR3 is 13 amino acids long. The CDR3 sequence: CASSPYTTDTQYF. The DNA of the CDR3 is TGTGCCAGCTCACCATACACCACAGATACGCAGTATTTT.

Ten or more counts support this clonotype. V usage is TRBV7-9 and J usage is TRBJ1-5, with D tentatively TRBD1 (6 bases). Between the trimmed V and J ends, which lost 2 bases and 5 bases, there was a span of 13 bases. Germline V CDR1 and CDR2: SEHNR, FQNEAQ (reference sequence). The CDR3 loop spans 15 amino acids. This CDR3 reads CASSLRQDLDQPQHF. As DNA, the CDR3 is TGTGCCAGCAGCTTAAGACAGGATCTAGATCAGCCCCAGCATTTT.

At least ten counts were recorded for this clonotype. This sequence joins TRBV10-3 and TRBJ2-2, with 8 bases that match TRBD1. CDR1 ENHRY and CDR2 SYGVKD come from the germline V gene. The CDR3 has 15 residues. The J segment lost 0 bases and the V segment lost 10 bases, leaving 7 bases of the junction unmatched. CDR3 protein: CATAGQGSNTGELFF. The CDR3 DNA reads TGTGCCACCGCCGGACAGGGTTCGAACACCGGGGAGCTGTTTTTT.

This clonotype came up a few times. A single base separates this from a much larger clone, so it may be a read error. J is TRBJ2-7 and V is TRBV5-5; D gene unclear. CDR1 and CDR2 (germline): SGHKS, YYEKEE (reference sequence). This CDR3 contains 13 residues. The CDR3 region has the DNA TGTGCCAGCAGCGTTGGGTTTACCTACGAGCGGTACTTC. Translating it yields CASSVGFTYERYF. Drawing the rest from reference TRBV5-5 and TRBJ2-7, the complete variable domain is DAGVTQSPTHLIKTRGQQVTLRCSPISGHKSVSWYQQVLGQGPQFIFQYYEKEERGRGNFPDRFSARQFPNYSSELNVNALLLGDSALYLCASSVGFTYERYFGPGTRLTVT.

This clonotype was found many times. The rearrangement uses TRBV10-3 and TRBJ1-5; no clear D gene. The CDR3 spans 13 residues. Germline values: CDR1 ENHRY, CDR2 SYGVKD. Trimming cost V 7 bases and J 3 bases, with 10 bases left between them. The CDR3 region has the DNA TGTGCCATCAACGACGTCTACAATCAGCCCCAGCATTTT. Translation: CAINDVYNQPQHF.

This clonotype has ten or more counts. The genes are TRBV12-5 and TRBJ2-7; maybe TRBD1 (6 bases). This CDR3 contains 15 residues. V was trimmed by 6 bases and J by 2 bases, leaving 17 bases between them. The germline CDR1 and CDR2 sequences are LGHNT and FRNRAP. CDR3 DNA sequence: TGTGCTAGTGGCAACGGACAGCGACGCCCCTACGAGCAGTACTTC. This codes for CASGNGQRRPYEQYF.

This clonotype has at least ten counts. This chain uses TRBV6-4 with TRBJ2-7; 9 nucleotides agree with TRBD1. Germline V gene data show CDR1 as MRHNA and CDR2 as SNTAGT. This CDR3 contains 12 residues. J lost 6 bases, V lost 6 bases, and 3 bases had no gene match. In DNA, the CDR3 is TGTGCCAGCAGCCGGGACAGGGTCGAGCAGTACTTC. Protein product: CASSRDRVEQYF.

This clonotype was counted at least ten times. V gene TRBV15 combines with J gene TRBJ2-5; TRBD2 matches 8 bases. The germline V gene has CDR1 LNHNV and CDR2 YYDKDF (reference sequence). The CDR3 is made up of 16 amino acids. The V gene end was trimmed by 0 bases and the J gene end by 5 bases; junction bases not matched to a gene: 8. The CDR3 protein is CATSRDKGLAGETQYF. CDR3 in DNA: TGTGCCACCAGCAGAGACAAAGGACTAGCTGGGGAGACCCAGTACTTC.

This clonotype showed up many times. This rearrangement joins TRBV19 to TRBJ2-5; D ambiguous. Trimming removed 6 bases from V and 6 bases from J, with 14 bases in between. CDR1 is LNHDA and CDR2 is SQIVND in the germline V gene (reference sequence). This CDR3 is built from 13 residues. The CDR3 coding sequence is TGTGCCAGTAGCGAAGGCCTGCGGAAGACCCAGTACTTC. Amino acid sequence: CASSEGLRKTQYF.

Many counts were recorded for this clonotype. The chain couples TRBV18 to TRBJ1-2; tentative D call: TRBD1 (6 bases). CDR1 KGHSH and CDR2 LQKENI come from the germline V gene. V was trimmed by 6 bases and J by 8 bases, leaving 16 bases between them. This CDR3 has 13 residues. As DNA, the CDR3 is TGTGCCAGCTCGCGTAACCGGGACAACGGCTACACCTTC. Translating it yields CASSRNRDNGYTF.

This clonotype was detected ten times or more. The rearrangement joins TRBV6-5 to TRBJ1-1; TRBD1 agrees at 8 bases. The CDR3 consists of 14 residues. Germline V CDR1 and CDR2: MNHEY, SVGAGI. The V and J ends lost 6 bases and 5 bases, in that order; junction bases with no gene match: 8. CDR3: CASRARQGRTEAFF. CDR3 in DNA: TGTGCCAGCAGAGCAAGACAGGGGAGGACTGAAGCTTTCTTT.

The table lists this clonotype with many counts. The genes are TRBV27 and TRBJ2-7, with D possibly being TRBD2 (6 bases). Trimming cost V 4 bases and J 2 bases, with 24 bases left between them. The length of the CDR3 is 18 residues. Germline assignment: CDR1 MNHEY and CDR2 SMNVEV (reference sequence). The CDR3 bases are TGTGCCAGCAGTTCCCCTTCCCACGGAGGGGCATTGACCTACGAGCAGTACTTC. This codes for CASSSPSHGGALTYEQYF.

This clonotype was counted many times. V gene TRBV28 combines with J gene TRBJ2-1; TRBD1 is a possible D gene (6 bases). With 3 bases removed from V and 0 bases from J, the gap between germline ends came to 9 bases. Germline V gives CDR1 MDHEN, CDR2 SYDVKM. The CDR3 spans 15 residues. The CDR3 loop reads CASSFVRGSYNEQFF. In nucleotides, the CDR3 is TGTGCCAGCAGTTTTGTCAGGGGCTCCTACAATGAGCAGTTCTTC.

At least ten counts were recorded for this clonotype. The chain joins TRBV2 to TRBJ2-7; 10 bases match TRBD1. CDR1 is SNHLY, CDR2 FYNNEI, per germline. V dropped 11 bases and J dropped 3; count of bases not matched to a gene: 4. This CDR3 contains 12 residues. As DNA, the CDR3 is TGTGCCGGACAGGGGGTGGACTACGAGCAGTACTTC. It yields the protein CAGQGVDYEQYF.

This clonotype has ten or more counts. The chain carries TRBV6-5 and TRBJ2-5; 7 nucleotides align to TRBD1. Trimming removed 4 bases from V and 6 bases from J; junction bases left unmatched: 14. This CDR3 is built from 16 residues. Germline V gene lookup returns CDR1 MNHEY and CDR2 SVGAGI. CDR3 DNA sequence: TGTGCCAGCAGTTCGACAGGGAGAGGTAGTGGACAGACCCAGTACTTC. Protein sequence: CASSSTGRGSGQTQYF.

Many counts were recorded for this clonotype. The chain combines TRBV10-3 with TRBJ2-5; maybe TRBD2 (6 bases). CDR1 is ENHRY and CDR2 is SYGVKD in the germline V gene. The CDR3 totals 14 residues. Trimming removed 5 bases from V and 2 bases from J, with 12 bases in between. The CDR3 bases are TGTGCCATCAGTCCTAGCGACCGACAAGAGACCCAGTACTTC. It specifies CAISPSDRQETQYF.

About this clonotype: Here the CDR3 omits its conserved ending phenylalanine or tryptophan, so a read error is the likely source. V gene TRBV30 combines with J gene TRBJ1-1; tentatively, D is TRBD1 (5 bases). Germline values: CDR1 GTSNPN, CDR2 SVGIG (reference sequence). CDR3 length: 12 amino acids. V was clipped by 6 bases and J by 3 bases, with 11 bases between them. The CDR3, as DNA: TGTGCCTGTGTACTGGGACACACTGAAGCTTTCCTT. Its translation: CACVLGHTEAFL.

This clonotype appeared many times. The chain recombines TRBV2 with TRBJ1-2, with D hard to call. The CDR3 consists of 11 residues. The V gene lost 7 bases and the J gene lost 5 bases, with 8 bases spanning the gap. The germline V gene encodes CDR1 SNHLY and CDR2 FYNNEI. DNA of the CDR3: TGTGCCAGCAAGGAGGAATATGGCTACACCTTC. Amino acid sequence: CASKEEYGYTF.

V usage is TRBV20-1 and J usage is TRBJ2-7; 14 bases are a match to TRBD2. The V gene's germline CDR1 is DFQATT and CDR2 SNEGSKA (reference sequence). The CDR3 is 18 amino acids. J lost 0 bases, V lost 5 bases, and 12 bases had no gene match. The CDR3 nucleotides are TGCAGTGCTGGGACTAGCGGGAGCACCCCGATAAGCTCCTACGAGCAGTACTTC. Its translation is CSAGTSGSTPISSYEQYF.

This clonotype was detected ten times or more. The chain is built from TRBV6-1 and TRBJ2-7, with TRBD1 identical over 8 bases. Trimming took 6 bases from V and 7 from J; bases not matched to a gene: 11. CDR1 MNHNS and CDR2 SASEGT come from the germline V gene. The CDR3 length is 14 residues. This CDR3 reads CASSGQGKSWEQYF. As DNA, the CDR3 is TGTGCCAGCAGCGGACAGGGAAAATCTTGGGAGCAGTACTTC.

The sample holds many counts of this clonotype. DNA for the CDR3: TGTGCCAGCACTAAGGGGCGCGGTCAAGAGACCCAGTACTTC. It codes for CASTKGRGQETQYF. The chain recombines TRBV2 with TRBJ2-5, with D possibly matching TRBD1 (5 bases). CDR1 and CDR2 from the germline V gene are SNHLY and FYNNEI. The CDR3 has 14 amino acids. Trimming pared 7 bases from V and 2 bases from J, leaving 14 bases between.

This clonotype was picked up a small number of times. This chain joins TRBV12-3 or TRBV12-4 and TRBJ2-7, with D unclear. The CDR3 covers 13 residues. V gave up 3 bases and J gave up 7 bases, with 13 bases separating them. This CDR3 reads CASSFRGPLEQYF. The CDR3, as DNA: TGTGCCAGCAGTTTCAGAGGCCCGCTAGAGCAGTACTTC.

The chain joins TRBV6-2 or TRBV6-3 to TRBJ1-5; TRBD1 matches 10 bases. The germline V gene has CDR1 MNHEY and CDR2 SVGEGT. Losses at the gene ends were 6 bases for V and 4 bases for J; bases not matched to a gene: 9. The CDR3 extends over 16 amino acids. The CDR3: CASSYRDRGWNQPQHF. In DNA form, the CDR3 reads TGTGCCAGCAGCTACCGGGACAGGGGTTGGAATCAGCCCCAGCATTTT.

This clonotype was recorded at least ten times. The rearrangement joins TRBV6-2 or TRBV6-3 to TRBJ2-2; D may be TRBD1 (5 bases). CDR1 MNHEY and CDR2 SVGEGT come from the germline V gene. The CDR3 is 14 residues long. The germline V and J ends were trimmed by 3 bases and 1 base, with 6 bases remaining between them. This CDR3 is CASSYQGNTGELFF. The CDR3 region has the DNA TGTGCCAGCAGTTATCAGGGGAACACCGGGGAGCTGTTTTTT.